This T cell receptor beta chain emerged from a study of cytomegalovirus exposure and HLA in healthy donors (dated by TCRdb to 2016 to 2017). Background on the whole study: An earlier analysis of approximately 640 of the donors reported 276 Gb of sequence data and roughly 110 million unique TCR beta sequences from 150 million to 200 million T cells. Every discovery cohort repertoire had been produced on one sequencing platform. The T cell repertoires of under 750 subjects were profiled by immunosequencing and related to cytomegalovirus serostatus. Of the roughly 400 genotyped donors, around 81% fell in the genetic ancestry cluster associated with self-reported Caucasian donors. The number of typed donors differed by locus: about 620-630 for A, B, C, DRB1 and DQB1; approximately 540 for DQA1; over 600 for DPA1; and roughly 450 for DPB1. The later analysis used no new phenotypic data to find candidate immune exposures, relying instead on TCR beta sequences and their occurrence across donors. Class I and class II HLA loci were covered by the typing at four-digit resolution. To decide whether each TCR beta V gene segment behaved as functional or pseudogenic, an earlier analysis of approximately 620 of the donors relied on high-throughput TCR beta sequencing. The study combined high-throughput TCR immunosequencing, statistical association of individual TCRs with disease status, and machine learning to predict cytomegalovirus infection status. A separate validation cohort of more than 100 different subjects was used in addition to the approximately 640-subject first cohort. About five DR-DQ haplotypes were treated as single units for association and clustering because of strong linkage in the cohort. Among roughly 400 genotyped donors of the cohort, an average of roughly 230,000 unique TCR beta nucleotide sequences was sequenced per donor, of which 15% to 20% were non-productive. In a later analysis, previously published TCR beta repertoires from 670 or so donors were re-analyzed and high-resolution HLA genotyping was added so that TCR occurrence patterns could be studied. In a later genetic analysis, genome-wide SNP genotypes for about three fifths of the 666 donors were used, and that subset was treated as a discovery cohort. The study aimed to test whether signatures of past pathogen exposure could be identified by cataloging public T cell receptors. Donor age, sex, ethnicity and CMV serostatus were collected together with the repertoire data. Around 300 gigabases of sequencing data and 78 million or so unique TCR sequences were included in an early release covering 550 to 650 HLA-typed donors. The paper's findings and limits, for the study overall: The 87-base-pair reads could not distinguish some IMGT-functional V segments, including TRBV6-2 and TRBV6-3, so those segments were excluded. Three of the identified cytomegalovirus-associated TCR beta chains were confirmed in vitro to be specific for cytomegalovirus antigens. Several of the top co-occurrence clusters appeared to be linked to parvovirus B19, influenza, CMV and Epstein-Barr virus, according to a later analysis. Because HLA typing was missing for some donors at each locus, association tests included only the typed subset. A later genetic analysis associated a missense DCLRE1C variant with V-gene and J-gene trimming of TCR beta chains, and an independent cohort replicated the association. Assigning TCR associations to individual alleles was difficult when HLA alleles, especially DR and DQ, strongly co-occurred. Only TCR beta chains were sequenced in this cohort, and the absence of alpha or paired-chain data limited detectable features. A later analysis found that TCR association rates varied across HLA loci, with DRB1 alleles showing the most associated TCRs and HLA-C alleles the fewest. A cluster of highly shared sequence variants was judged likely to be a technical artifact of the sequencing pipeline. A further reported finding was that TCR beta sequences accurately predicted the HLA-A and HLA-B alleles for most subjects in the first cohort. The earlier analysis of some 560 of the donors excluded some 15 rarely observed V segments, including chromosome 9 orphons, because counts were too low. Across donors, most TCR sequences were observed very rarely, whereas some public TCRs were present in many individuals. According to a later analysis, most CMV-associated TCR beta chains appeared to be HLA-restricted, and the HLA associations seemed to be driven largely by CMV exposure. In a later analysis, HLA-associated TCR beta chains were found to be more clonally expanded and to have lower generation probabilities than equally common non-associated chains. In the study, approximately 150 TCR beta chains were listed as associated with cytomegalovirus. According to a later genetic analysis, donors in an Asian-associated ancestry cluster had fewer N-insertions in productive TCRs than the approximately 650-donor mean. CMV serostatus was the only immune exposure information available for the cohort. Linkage disequilibrium might explain the correlated functional status among segregating V segments, but an unknown experimental factor could not be ruled out. According to the authors, the approach could potentially be generalized to other disease states and immunological phenotypes. In an earlier analysis of roughly 560 of the donors, most TCR beta V segments were observed in productive rearrangements about 90% or about 30% of the time, broadly matching IMGT annotations. Roughly uniform sequencing depth across donors was assumed in presence/absence analyses, although this assumption may not hold. A later analysis associated about 16,000 TCR beta sequences with specific HLA alleles at a false discovery rate of 0.05. In both the original and validation cohorts, the classifier was reported to diagnose cytomegalovirus status with high specificity and sensitivity.

On this clone itself: This clone's antigen is unknown.

Inclusive of the bounding cysteine and phenylalanine, the CDR3 is 14 residues long. The only DNA kept is the CDR3, 42 bases in frame from the first base. V loses 1 base at its end and J loses 4 bases; junction bases beyond the gene matches: 3. CDR1 and CDR2 (SGHRS, YFSETQ) derive from the germline V gene. The cohort consisted of hundreds of healthy bone marrow donors. All cohort members were sampled while nominally healthy, although unrecorded immune exposures were likely present. The donor tested CMV seronegative and was one of the 352 seronegative cohort members. Each donor provided a peripheral blood sample, and peripheral blood mononuclear cells were used for TCR beta sequencing. The Qiagen DNeasy Blood Extraction Kit was used to extract genomic DNA from the blood cell samples. Library preparation used the immunoSEQ multiplex PCR assay. A mixture of 60 forward primers for TCR Vbeta segments and 13 reverse primers for TCR Jbeta segments was used in the multiplex PCR. The CDR3 region of rearranged TCR beta genes was amplified from genomic DNA with a multiplex PCR assay. The Illumina HiSeq System was used to sequence the amplified TCR beta libraries as 87-base-pair reads. Per the source publication's procedure: Across the 700 or so repertoires, a later analysis counted approximately 83 million unique TCR beta chains, 9.5 million to 13 million of which were shared by at least two donors. A nearest-neighbor algorithm error-corrected the raw reads and collapsed the reads into unique sequences, merging closely related sequences to remove PCR and sequencing errors. CDR3 sequences were aligned to IMGT reference sequences to assign V, D and J gene segments. For a sequence to be retained, a match of at least six nucleotides was required to both a V gene segment and a J gene segment. A rearrangement counted as productive if the CDR3 had no stop codons and remained in frame with V and J, and every other rearrangement counted as non-productive. Following IMGT convention, CDR3 was defined as the stretch from the second conserved V-encoded cysteine to the conserved J-encoded phenylalanine. In an earlier analysis of around 570 of the donors, sequences lacking an unambiguous match to a single V gene segment were excluded. An earlier analysis of approximately 590 of the donors classified V segments as functional when productive rearrangements were above 56.7% and as segregating when the standard deviation between donors was above 5%. To diagnose cytomegalovirus status from the catalog of TCR beta chain sequences, a statistical classification framework was built. In a later analysis, TCR nucleotide sequences were compared against IMGT/GENE-DB human TR gene sequences so that V and J genes could be assigned. In a later analysis, CDR3 sequences and most-parsimonious VDJ recombination scenarios were assigned using the TCRdist pipeline. In a later analysis, every TCR beta chain was defined by the combination of its CDR3 amino acid sequence and its V-gene family, and reads without a unique V-gene family were dropped. In a later analysis, 450 to 600 highly shared, low-generation-probability nucleotide sequences were removed to address suspected cross-contamination and a sequencing artifact. For each public chain, a later analysis derived a clonal expansion index from normalized ranks of inferred template counts within each repertoire. In a later analysis, generation probabilities were computed using a VDJ recombination model fitted to out-of-frame rearrangements, and the results were checked against IGoR. Hypergeometric tests were used in a later analysis to score TCR-TCR, TCR-HLA and TCR-CMV co-occurrence, with a repertoire-size bias correction applied to the TCR pairs. A later analysis estimated false discovery rates by permuting HLA or CMV assignments 20 times. A later analysis grouped co-occurring TCRs with DBSCAN, adding TCRdist sequence similarity when clustering within HLA-allele-positive subsets. Repertoires with fewer than 30,000 or more than 120,000 public chains, plus five repertoires with anomalous nucleotide sharing, were excluded from co-occurrence clustering. Held by TCRdb, this immuneACCESS table contains in-frame sequences only and omits some clones. Under half of the omission traces to an unresolved V gene where checked; the cause of the rest is unknown. The V and J calls and clone size were taken over from that table, and D and trimming were inferred from the DNA. The sample's own table lists 100,000 to 150,000 clones. Together, the top ten hold approximately 1.6% of the sample.

Sequenced sample: PBMCs. The source is a man between 18 and 29 years old in good health and CMV-seronegative. The sequence joins TRBV5-1 to TRBJ2-7; 9 bases in the middle match TRBD2. The DNA reads TGCGCCAGCAGCTTGAGCGGGGGGAAGTACGAGCAGTACTTC. This sequence encodes CASSLSGGKYEQYF.